Listed below are T cell receptor beta chains from one sample, sequenced in a study of blood T cell repertoires in COVID-19. Profiled with immunoSEQ multiplex PCR; TCRdb holds only in-frame clones, not every one. The table has about 200,000 clones, 84% seen once; the top ten hold less than 8.5%. Source material: PBMCs or T cells enriched from blood (not recorded which). Receptors originate from a man aged 35-49 years who had recovered from COVID-19. Each CDR3 is given with its conserved first and last residue. D genes are given only for firm matches. For some rows the clone size is stated as once, few or many, or as a class when expanded; others skip it.

CDR3 DNA: TGTGCCAGCAGCTCGAACTCGGGAGGGGAAGCTTTCTTT
CDR3 protein: CASSSNSGGEAFF
D gene: -
J gene: TRBJ1-1
clone size: once
V gene: TRBV7-2

CDR3 DNA: TGTGCCACCAGCGGCCCGAGGGATCAGCCCCAGCATTTT
CDR3 protein: CATSGPRDQPQHF
D gene: -
J gene: TRBJ1-5
clone size: few
V gene: TRBV15

CDR3 DNA: TGCGCCAGCAGCCAAGATAAAAGGGGACTAGCGGGAGACACCGGGGAGCTGTTTTTT
CDR3 protein: CASSQDKRGLAGDTGELFF
D gene: TRBD2
J gene: TRBJ2-2
clone size: -
V gene: TRBV4-1

CDR3 DNA: TGTGCCAGTATCGCGGGACCTACTAACTATGGCTACACCTTC
CDR3 protein: CASIAGPTNYGYTF
D gene: -
J gene: TRBJ1-2
clone size: once
V gene: TRBV19

CDR3 DNA: TGTGCCACAGGAGGGGCGGGCACCGGGGAGCTGTTTTTT
CDR3 protein: CATGGAGTGELFF
D gene: -
J gene: TRBJ2-2
clone size: -
V gene: TRBV9

CDR3 DNA: TGTGCCAGTTCAAGGGGAGGTTACGAGCAGTACTTC
CDR3 protein: CASSRGGYEQYF
D gene: -
J gene: TRBJ2-7
clone size: -
V gene: TRBV5-4

CDR3 DNA: TGTGCCAGCAGAAAAGACAGGGGGCCGGTTTCACCCCTCCACTTT
CDR3 protein: CASRKDRGPVSPLHF
D gene: TRBD1
J gene: TRBJ1-6
clone size: -
V gene: TRBV5-4

CDR3 DNA: TGTGCCAGCAGTTACTCGAGGGAGCTAACCTTC
CDR3 protein: CASSYSRELTF
D gene: -
J gene: TRBJ1-2
clone size: -
V gene: TRBV6-5

CDR3 DNA: TGTGCCAGCAGCGCTACAGGGAATTCACCCCTCCACTTT
CDR3 protein: CASSATGNSPLHF
D gene: -
J gene: TRBJ1-6
clone size: -
V gene: TRBV9

CDR3 DNA: TGTGCCAGTAGTAGGGACAGGGGGCTTTCACCCCTCCACTTT
CDR3 protein: CASSRDRGLSPLHF
D gene: TRBD1
J gene: TRBJ1-6
clone size: -
V gene: TRBV19

CDR3 DNA: TGCAGCGTTTCTGAGGGAATCAGCTATGGCTACACCTTC
CDR3 protein: CSVSEGISYGYTF
D gene: -
J gene: TRBJ1-2
clone size: -
V gene: TRBV29-1

CDR3 DNA: TGCGCCAGCAGCCAAGTAGTTACAGATACGCAGTATTTT
CDR3 protein: CASSQVVTDTQYF
D gene: -
J gene: TRBJ2-3
clone size: -
V gene: TRBV4-1

CDR3 DNA: TGCGCCAGCTCCCTTTCGAGAGGAGAAAATGGCTACACCTTC
CDR3 protein: CASSLSRGENGYTF
D gene: -
J gene: TRBJ1-2
clone size: -
V gene: TRBV5-1

CDR3 DNA: TGTGCCTGGAGTGGTTCCAGGTACAATCAGCCCCAGCATTTT
CDR3 protein: CAWSGSRYNQPQHF
D gene: -
J gene: TRBJ1-5
clone size: -
V gene: TRBV30

CDR3 DNA: TGTGCCAGCAGTTACGTGTCGGTGTTCACTGAAGCTTTCTTT
CDR3 protein: CASSYVSVFTEAFF
D gene: -
J gene: TRBJ1-1
clone size: -
V gene: TRBV6-5

CDR3 DNA: TGTGCCAGCAGCTTACGGGGACAGGGGGATGGCGGGGAGCTGTTTTTT
CDR3 protein: CASSLRGQGDGGELFF
D gene: TRBD1
J gene: TRBJ2-2
clone size: few
V gene: TRBV7-3

CDR3 DNA: TGTGCCAGCAGTGAAGAAGACAGGCCTCTCGAATTTAGATATTTT
CDR3 protein: CASSEEDRPLEFRYF
D gene: -
J gene: TRBJ1-3
clone size: -
V gene: TRBV6-1

CDR3 DNA: TGTGCCAGCAGCCGAAGTCCGGTCGAGGGTACTGAAGCTTTCTTT
CDR3 protein: CASSRSPVEGTEAFF
D gene: -
J gene: TRBJ1-1
clone size: -
V gene: TRBV9

CDR3 DNA: TGTGCCAGCACAGAGGGGAACACTGAAGCTTTCTTT
CDR3 protein: CASTEGNTEAFF
D gene: -
J gene: TRBJ1-1
clone size: -
V gene: TRBV6-6

CDR3 DNA: TGTGCCAGCAGTCACCCCGGGTCACCCCTCCACTTT
CDR3 protein: CASSHPGSPLHF
D gene: -
J gene: TRBJ1-6
clone size: -
V gene: TRBV12-3/TRBV12-4

CDR3 DNA: TGCGCCAGCAGCCAAGAAAGTCCTAGCGGGGGCACCGGGGAGCTGTTTTTT
CDR3 protein: CASSQESPSGGTGELFF
D gene: TRBD2
J gene: TRBJ2-2
clone size: -
V gene: TRBV4-1

CDR3 DNA: TGCGCCAGCAGCTCCGGGGGGGCCTTAGAGACCCAGTACTTC
CDR3 protein: CASSSGGALETQYF
D gene: TRBD2
J gene: TRBJ2-5
clone size: -
V gene: TRBV5-1

CDR3 DNA: TGTGCCAGCAGCAGCCCTGGCGGCGGGGAAGGGCGTACGCAGTATTTT
CDR3 protein: CASSSPGGGEGRTQYF
D gene: -
J gene: TRBJ2-3
clone size: -
V gene: TRBV7-9

CDR3 DNA: TGTGCCAGCAGACAACTAGACGATGAAAAACTGTTTTTT
CDR3 protein: CASRQLDDEKLFF
D gene: -
J gene: TRBJ1-4
clone size: -
V gene: TRBV7-9

CDR3 DNA: TGCGCCAGCAGCCAAGCCGGACAGGGGAGGAATGAAAAACTGTTTTTT
CDR3 protein: CASSQAGQGRNEKLFF
D gene: TRBD1
J gene: TRBJ1-4
clone size: -
V gene: TRBV4-1

CDR3 DNA: TGTGCCAGCAGCGTCGGGGGACAGGGACCCTACGAGCAGTACTTC
CDR3 protein: CASSVGGQGPYEQYF
D gene: TRBD1
J gene: TRBJ2-7
clone size: -
V gene: TRBV5-4

CDR3 DNA: TGCAGCGTAGGACAGTCCGCTAATCAGCCCCAGCATTTT
CDR3 protein: CSVGQSANQPQHF
D gene: -
J gene: TRBJ1-5
clone size: -
V gene: TRBV29-1

CDR3 DNA: TGTGCCAGCAGCCATCGCGGCGGGGAGCTGTTTTTT
CDR3 protein: CASSHRGGELFF
D gene: -
J gene: TRBJ2-2
clone size: -
V gene: TRBV11-2

CDR3 DNA: TGTGCCAGCAGCTTAAACGGGGCAGGGGGAACCAACGTCCTGACTTTC
CDR3 protein: CASSLNGAGGTNVLTF
D gene: TRBD1
J gene: TRBJ2-6
clone size: -
V gene: TRBV7-3

CDR3 DNA: TGCGCCAGCAGCCCCAACCCGGGACAGGGGGCCTATGAGCAGTTCTTC
CDR3 protein: CASSPNPGQGAYEQFF
D gene: TRBD1
J gene: TRBJ2-1
clone size: -
V gene: TRBV5-1

CDR3 DNA: TGTGCCAGCAGTCCCTGGGACAGTCGGGCTGAAGCTTTCTTT
CDR3 protein: CASSPWDSRAEAFF
D gene: TRBD1
J gene: TRBJ1-1
clone size: -
V gene: TRBV6-5

CDR3 DNA: TGTGCCAGCAGTTACTCGGGGGGGCCCAGCGAGCAGTACTTC
CDR3 protein: CASSYSGGPSEQYF
D gene: -
J gene: TRBJ2-7
clone size: -
V gene: TRBV6-5

CDR3 DNA: TGTGCCAGCAGCAATACAGGGACCTCCGTGGCTTTCTTT
CDR3 protein: CASSNTGTSVAFF
D gene: -
J gene: TRBJ1-1
clone size: -
V gene: TRBV7-6

CDR3 DNA: TGTGCCAGTAGCAACCGGGACAGTGTCACAGATACGCAGTATTTT
CDR3 protein: CASSNRDSVTDTQYF
D gene: TRBD1
J gene: TRBJ2-3
clone size: -
V gene: TRBV19

CDR3 DNA: TGTGCCAGCAGCCCCGGGGTGAAAGAGACCCAGTACTTC
CDR3 protein: CASSPGVKETQYF
D gene: -
J gene: TRBJ2-5
clone size: -
V gene: TRBV14

CDR3 DNA: TGCGCCAGCAGTTCAGGGACTGAAGCTTTCTTT
CDR3 protein: CASSSGTEAFF
D gene: -
J gene: TRBJ1-1
clone size: few
V gene: TRBV10-2

CDR3 DNA: TGTGCCAGCAGCTTAGGCCCCGGTAATGCTGAAGCTTTCTTT
CDR3 protein: CASSLGPGNAEAFF
D gene: -
J gene: TRBJ1-1
clone size: once
V gene: TRBV7-2

CDR3 DNA: TGTGCCAGCAGCTCACCTGAGGACACCGTGAACACTGAAGCTTTCTTT
CDR3 protein: CASSSPEDTVNTEAFF
D gene: -
J gene: TRBJ1-1
clone size: -
V gene: TRBV5-6

CDR3 DNA: TGTGCCAGCAGTGCAGGGGGGCTCGGCACAGCTTTCTTT
CDR3 protein: CASSAGGLGTAFF
D gene: TRBD1
J gene: TRBJ1-1
clone size: few
V gene: TRBV2

CDR3 DNA: TGTGCCAGCAGCGTAGCGGTACCGGGACTAGCGATTCCGCATGAGCAGTTCTTC
CDR3 protein: CASSVAVPGLAIPHEQFF
D gene: TRBD2
J gene: TRBJ2-1
clone size: few
V gene: TRBV9

CDR3 DNA: TGTGCCAGTGCACCCGACAGGGTGGTTCATTCACCCCTCCACTTT
CDR3 protein: CASAPDRVVHSPLHF
D gene: TRBD1
J gene: TRBJ1-6
clone size: -
V gene: TRBV19

CDR3 DNA: TGCGCCAGCAGCCATGTCGAACAGGGGCGCGAGCAGTACTTC
CDR3 protein: CASSHVEQGREQYF
D gene: TRBD1
J gene: TRBJ2-7
clone size: -
V gene: TRBV4-1

CDR3 DNA: TGTGCCAGCAGTTACCCCACCCGGGGGATACACGAGCAGTACTTC
CDR3 protein: CASSYPTRGIHEQYF
D gene: -
J gene: TRBJ2-7
clone size: -
V gene: TRBV6-5

CDR3 DNA: TGTGCCAGCAGCTTAGCGGGCGGGTTCACAGATACGCAGTATTTT
CDR3 protein: CASSLAGGFTDTQYF
D gene: -
J gene: TRBJ2-3
clone size: -
V gene: TRBV7-9

CDR3 DNA: TGTGCCAGCAGCCCCGACAGAAGTCATGGCTACACCTTC
CDR3 protein: CASSPDRSHGYTF
D gene: -
J gene: TRBJ1-2
clone size: -
V gene: TRBV5-5

CDR3 DNA: TGTGCCAGCAGCTTAGGCAGGGCGACCTACAATGAGCAGTTCTTC
CDR3 protein: CASSLGRATYNEQFF
D gene: -
J gene: TRBJ2-1
clone size: -
V gene: TRBV7-2

CDR3 DNA: TGTGCCAGCAGCTCCCCCAAATCGGGGGGTCCCCAGCATTTT
CDR3 protein: CASSSPKSGGPQHF
D gene: -
J gene: TRBJ1-5
clone size: -
V gene: TRBV7-2

CDR3 DNA: TGTGCCAGCAGCGAAGGGACAGGGGTAAGCTACGAGCAGTACTTC
CDR3 protein: CASSEGTGVSYEQYF
D gene: TRBD1
J gene: TRBJ2-7
clone size: few
V gene: TRBV11-2

CDR3 DNA: TGTGCCAGCAGCAAGCGGGGGGGCTACAATGAGCAGTTCTTC
CDR3 protein: CASSKRGGYNEQFF
D gene: TRBD2
J gene: TRBJ2-1
clone size: -
V gene: TRBV11-3

CDR3 DNA: TGTGCCACCCCCCCGGGAGGGGCTAGCGGGGTTTATACGAACAATGAGCAGTTCTTC
CDR3 protein: CATPPGGASGVYTNNEQFF
D gene: TRBD2
J gene: TRBJ2-1
clone size: -
V gene: TRBV15

CDR3 DNA: TGTGCCAGCAGCTTGTGGACAGGTCGACAAGAGACCCAGTACTTC
CDR3 protein: CASSLWTGRQETQYF
D gene: TRBD1
J gene: TRBJ2-5
clone size: -
V gene: TRBV5-6

CDR3 DNA: TGTGCCTGGAGTTCCCAGGGGGATGTGGGCTACACCTTC
CDR3 protein: CAWSSQGDVGYTF
D gene: TRBD1
J gene: TRBJ1-2
clone size: -
V gene: TRBV30

CDR3 DNA: TGCGCCAGCAGCTTGACCCCAACTAGCGGGGGGTACAATGAGCAGTTCTTC
CDR3 protein: CASSLTPTSGGYNEQFF
D gene: TRBD2
J gene: TRBJ2-1
clone size: -
V gene: TRBV5-1

CDR3 DNA: TGTGCCAGCAGTTACTCGCAGGGGTCCTCACCCCTCCACTTT
CDR3 protein: CASSYSQGSSPLHF
D gene: -
J gene: TRBJ1-6
clone size: -
V gene: TRBV6-5

CDR3 DNA: TGCGCCAGCAGCCCAAGAAATCAGGGAAACTATGGCTACACCTTC
CDR3 protein: CASSPRNQGNYGYTF
D gene: -
J gene: TRBJ1-2
clone size: -
V gene: TRBV5-1